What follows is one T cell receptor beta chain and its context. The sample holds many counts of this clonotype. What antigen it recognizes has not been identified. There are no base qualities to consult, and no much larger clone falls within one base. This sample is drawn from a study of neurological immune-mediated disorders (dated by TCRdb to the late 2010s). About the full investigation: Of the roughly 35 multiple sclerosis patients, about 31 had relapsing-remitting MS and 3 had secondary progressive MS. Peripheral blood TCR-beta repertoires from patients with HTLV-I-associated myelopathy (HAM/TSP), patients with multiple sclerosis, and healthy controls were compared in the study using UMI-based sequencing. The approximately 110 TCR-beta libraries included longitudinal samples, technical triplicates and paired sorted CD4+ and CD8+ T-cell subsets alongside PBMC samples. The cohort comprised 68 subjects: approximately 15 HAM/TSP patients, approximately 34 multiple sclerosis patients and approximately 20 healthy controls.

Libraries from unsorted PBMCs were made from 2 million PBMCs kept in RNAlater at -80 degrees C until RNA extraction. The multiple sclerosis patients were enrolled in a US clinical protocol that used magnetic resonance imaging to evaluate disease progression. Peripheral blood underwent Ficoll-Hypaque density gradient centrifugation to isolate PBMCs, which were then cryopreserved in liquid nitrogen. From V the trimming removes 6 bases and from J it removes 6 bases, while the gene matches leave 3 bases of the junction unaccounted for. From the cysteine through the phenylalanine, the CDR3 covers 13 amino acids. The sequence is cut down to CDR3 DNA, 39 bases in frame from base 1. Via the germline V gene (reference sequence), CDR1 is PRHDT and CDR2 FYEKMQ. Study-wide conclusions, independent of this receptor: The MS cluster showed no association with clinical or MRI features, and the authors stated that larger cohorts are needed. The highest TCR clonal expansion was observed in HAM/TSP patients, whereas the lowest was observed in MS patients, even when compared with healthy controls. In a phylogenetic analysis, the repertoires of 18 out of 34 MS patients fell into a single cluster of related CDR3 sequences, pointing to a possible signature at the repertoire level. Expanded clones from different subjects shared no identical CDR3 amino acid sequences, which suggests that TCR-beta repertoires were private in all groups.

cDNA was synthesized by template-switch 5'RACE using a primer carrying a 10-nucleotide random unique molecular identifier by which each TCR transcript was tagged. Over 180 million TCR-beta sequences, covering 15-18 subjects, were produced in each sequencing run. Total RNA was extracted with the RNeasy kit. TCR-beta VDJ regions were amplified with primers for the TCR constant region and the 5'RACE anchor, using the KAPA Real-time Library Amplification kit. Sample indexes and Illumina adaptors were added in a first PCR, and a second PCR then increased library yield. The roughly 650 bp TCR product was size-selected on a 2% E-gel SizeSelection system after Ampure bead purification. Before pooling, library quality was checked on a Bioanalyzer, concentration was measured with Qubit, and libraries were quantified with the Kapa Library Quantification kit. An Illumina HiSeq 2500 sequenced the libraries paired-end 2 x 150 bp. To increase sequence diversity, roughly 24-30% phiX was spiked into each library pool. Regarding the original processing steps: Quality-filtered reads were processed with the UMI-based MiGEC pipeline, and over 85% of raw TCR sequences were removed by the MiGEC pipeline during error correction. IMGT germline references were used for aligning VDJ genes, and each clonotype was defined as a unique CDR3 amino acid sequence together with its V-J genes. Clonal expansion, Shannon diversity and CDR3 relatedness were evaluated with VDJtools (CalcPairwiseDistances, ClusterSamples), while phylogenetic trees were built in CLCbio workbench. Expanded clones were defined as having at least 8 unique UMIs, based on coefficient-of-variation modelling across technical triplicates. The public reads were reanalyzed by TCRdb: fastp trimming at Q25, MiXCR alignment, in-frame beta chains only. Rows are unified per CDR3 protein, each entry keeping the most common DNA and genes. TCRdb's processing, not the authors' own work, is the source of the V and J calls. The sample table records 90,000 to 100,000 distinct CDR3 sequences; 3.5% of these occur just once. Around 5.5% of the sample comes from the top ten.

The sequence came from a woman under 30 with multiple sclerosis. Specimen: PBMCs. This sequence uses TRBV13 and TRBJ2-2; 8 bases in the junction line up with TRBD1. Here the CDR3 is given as CASRPGQAGELFF. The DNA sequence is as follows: TGTGCCAGCAGACCGGGACAGGCCGGGGAGCTGTTTTTT.